This T cell receptor (beta chain) was found in a study of tumor-infiltrating lymphocytes in localized non-small cell lung cancer. Generated by immunoSEQ multiplex PCR, the TCRdb table keeps only in-frame clones and is missing some. The repertoire includes roughly 20,000 clones, 70% to 80% of them detected once, and 3.4% sits in the top ten. As to this clone: Antigen: not known.

Study observations and caveats: Not all patients were TCR sequenced, owing to tissue quantity. Different pieces of the same tissue were used for each assay. T-cell fraction did not differ between immunotypes IM1 and IM2.

This CDR3 region has 14 residues. V was clipped by 7 bases and J by 6 bases; unmatched bases: 8. From germline, CDR1 is ENHRY and CDR2 SYGVKD. The specimen was lung tumor tissue. The chain combines TRBV10-3 with TRBJ2-1, with TRBD1 identical over 8 bases. This TCR derives from a human donor with non-small cell lung cancer. CDR3 nucleotide sequence: TGTGCCATCACGACAGGGGTTTTGGGCAATGAGCAGTTCTTC. Encoded protein: CAITTGVLGNEQFF.